In its sample, the clone carrying this T cell receptor beta chain was seen a few times. The entry originates in a study of blood T cell repertoires in COVID-19. Libraries were prepared by immunoSEQ multiplex PCR; TCRdb keeps only in-frame clonotypes and omits some of them. The sample contains fewer than 350,000 clones, approximately 91% of which appear only once. This CDR3 contains 13 residues. The V gene lost 2 bases and the J gene lost 3 bases, with 8 bases spanning the gap. The germline CDR1 and CDR2 sequences are SGHTA and FQGNSA. The sequenced sample was PBMCs or T cells enriched from blood (not recorded which). The chain carries TRBV7-2 and TRBJ2-7; tentative D call: TRBD2 (6 bases). The sequence was collected from a woman aged 35 to 49 with acute COVID-19. The CDR3 DNA reads TGTGCCAGCAGCTTACCCGGGGGCTACGAGCAGTACTTC. Translated, it gives CASSLPGGYEQYF.